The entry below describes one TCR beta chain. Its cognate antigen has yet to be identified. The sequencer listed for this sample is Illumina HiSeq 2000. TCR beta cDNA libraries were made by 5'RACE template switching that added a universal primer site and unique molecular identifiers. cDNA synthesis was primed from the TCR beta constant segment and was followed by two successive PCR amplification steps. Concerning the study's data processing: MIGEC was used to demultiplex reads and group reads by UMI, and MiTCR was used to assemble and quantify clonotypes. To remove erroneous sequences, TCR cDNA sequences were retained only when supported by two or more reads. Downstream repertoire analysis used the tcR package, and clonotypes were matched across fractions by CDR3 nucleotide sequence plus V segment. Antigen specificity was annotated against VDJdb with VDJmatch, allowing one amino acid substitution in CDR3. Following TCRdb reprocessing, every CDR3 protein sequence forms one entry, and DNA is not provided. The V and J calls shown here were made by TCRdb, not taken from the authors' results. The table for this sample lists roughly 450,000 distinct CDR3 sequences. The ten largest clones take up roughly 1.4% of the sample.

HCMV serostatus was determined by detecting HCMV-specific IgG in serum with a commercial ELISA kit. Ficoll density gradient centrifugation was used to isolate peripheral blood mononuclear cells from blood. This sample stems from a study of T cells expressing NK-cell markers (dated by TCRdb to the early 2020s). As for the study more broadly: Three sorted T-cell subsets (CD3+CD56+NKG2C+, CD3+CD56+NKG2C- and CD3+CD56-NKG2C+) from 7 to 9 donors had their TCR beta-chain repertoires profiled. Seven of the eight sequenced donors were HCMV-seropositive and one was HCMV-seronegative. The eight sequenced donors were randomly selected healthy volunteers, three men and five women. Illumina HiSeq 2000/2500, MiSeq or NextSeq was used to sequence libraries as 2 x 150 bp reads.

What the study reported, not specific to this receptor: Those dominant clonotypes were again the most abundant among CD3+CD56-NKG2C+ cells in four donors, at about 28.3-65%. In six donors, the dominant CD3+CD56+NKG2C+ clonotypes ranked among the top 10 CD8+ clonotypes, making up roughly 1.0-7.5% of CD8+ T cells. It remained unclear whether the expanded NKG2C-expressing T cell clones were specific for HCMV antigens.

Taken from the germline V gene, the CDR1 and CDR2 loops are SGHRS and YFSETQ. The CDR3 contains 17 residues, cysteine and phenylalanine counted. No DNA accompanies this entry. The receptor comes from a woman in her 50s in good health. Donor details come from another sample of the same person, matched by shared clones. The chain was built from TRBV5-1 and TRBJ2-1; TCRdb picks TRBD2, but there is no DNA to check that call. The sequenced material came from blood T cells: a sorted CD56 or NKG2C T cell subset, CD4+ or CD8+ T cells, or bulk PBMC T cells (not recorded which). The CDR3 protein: CASSRGRTSGRADEQFF.